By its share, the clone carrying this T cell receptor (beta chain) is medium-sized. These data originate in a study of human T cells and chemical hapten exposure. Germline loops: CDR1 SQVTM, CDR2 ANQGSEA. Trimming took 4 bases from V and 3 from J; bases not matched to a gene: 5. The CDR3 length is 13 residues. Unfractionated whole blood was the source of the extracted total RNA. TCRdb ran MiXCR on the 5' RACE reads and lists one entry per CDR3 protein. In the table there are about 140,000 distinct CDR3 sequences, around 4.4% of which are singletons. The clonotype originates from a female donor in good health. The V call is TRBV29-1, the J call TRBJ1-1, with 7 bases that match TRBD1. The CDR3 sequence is CSVVWQGDTEAFF. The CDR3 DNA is TGCAGCGTTGTTTGGCAGGGGGACACTGAAGCTTTCTTT.